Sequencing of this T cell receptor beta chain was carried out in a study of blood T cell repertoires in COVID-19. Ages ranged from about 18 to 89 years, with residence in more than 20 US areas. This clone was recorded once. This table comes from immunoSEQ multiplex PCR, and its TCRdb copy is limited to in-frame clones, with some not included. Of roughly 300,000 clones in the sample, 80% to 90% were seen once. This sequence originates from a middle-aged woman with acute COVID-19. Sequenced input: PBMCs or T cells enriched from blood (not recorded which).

The DNA of the CDR3 is TGTGCCAGCAGTGCGAGAACTAGCGGTGACACCGGGGAGCTGTTTTTT. Translation: CASSARTSGDTGELFF. The chain links TRBV25-1 to TRBJ2-2; 8 bases map to TRBD2. The ends lost 4 bases at V and 3 bases at J; junction bases unmatched: 7. This CDR3 comprises 16 residues. Germline V gives CDR1 MGHDK, CDR2 SYGVNS.